These 20 T cell receptor beta chains were sequenced from one sample in a study of blood T cell repertoires in COVID-19. Produced via immunoSEQ multiplex PCR; TCRdb's table is partial and in-frame only. Among 85,000 to 110,000 clones listed, roughly 90% were seen once. Sequences were obtained from peripheral blood. Receptors were obtained from a human donor in a cohort sampled during active COVID-19.

In this sample, this clone turned up once. The V gene is TRBV29-1, the J gene TRBJ2-1, with TRBD1 matching 7 bases. The CDR3 covers 14 residues. CDR1 is SQVTM, CDR2 ANQGSEA, per germline. J was trimmed by 10 bases and V by 6 bases; bases with no gene match: 15. The CDR3 coding sequence is TGCAGCGTCCCAAGAGGGGCAGGGGGTGGAGAGCAGTTCTTC. Translation gives CSVPRGAGGGEQFF.

The genes are TRBV4-1 and TRBJ1-1; 7 nucleotides agree with TRBD1. V was pared by 0 bases and J by 0 bases, with 10 bases of the junction left unmatched. The CDR3 has 18 residues. CDR1 MGHRA and CDR2 YSYEKL come from the germline V gene. In DNA form, the CDR3 reads TGCGCCAGCAGCCAAGATGCCCCGGGACAGACTCTGAACACTGAAGCTTTCTTT. Its protein is CASSQDAPGQTLNTEAFF.

V usage is TRBV7-3 and J usage is TRBJ2-1; 12 bases align to TRBD2. The CDR3 extends over 15 amino acids. Trimming cost V 4 bases and J 6 bases; bases outside gene matches: 4. Germline lookup yields CDR1 SGHTA and CDR2 FQGTGA. The CDR3 loop is CASSSSGRVGNEQFF. The CDR3 nucleotides are TGTGCCAGCAGCTCTAGCGGGAGGGTGGGCAATGAGCAGTTCTTC.

The chain is built from TRBV28 and TRBJ1-5, with 9 nucleotides matching TRBD1. CDR1 MDHEN and CDR2 SYDVKM come from the germline V gene. The ends lost 3 bases at V and 1 base at J; junction bases unmatched: 13. The CDR3 sequence is 19 residues long. This CDR3 is CASSFSGTGWSPSNQPQHF. The CDR3 DNA reads TGTGCCAGCAGTTTTTCCGGGACAGGGTGGTCCCCAAGCAATCAGCCCCAGCATTTT.

This clone was seen repeatedly, ten times or more. This chain joins TRBV6-5 and TRBJ2-7; TRBD1 aligns across 9 bases. The V gene's germline CDR1 is MNHEY and CDR2 SVGAGI. The J segment lost 4 bases and the V segment lost 6 bases, leaving 7 bases of the junction unmatched. The CDR3 is made up of 14 amino acids. The CDR3 sequence is CASRLGTGMYEQYF. CDR3 DNA sequence: TGTGCCAGCAGACTCGGGACAGGGATGTACGAGCAGTACTTC.

The chain couples TRBV3-1 (or the pseudogene TRBV3-2) to TRBJ2-3; possibly TRBD2 for D (5 bases). The V gene lost 3 bases and the J gene lost 3 bases, with 7 bases spanning the gap. Germline V lookup: CDR1 LGHDT, CDR2 YNNKEL (reference sequence). The CDR3 is made up of 13 amino acids. The chain's CDR3 is CASSQGGTDTQYF. DNA of the CDR3: TGTGCCAGCAGCCAGGGCGGGACAGATACGCAGTATTTT.

This clone was counted a few times. V is TRBV12-3 or TRBV12-4 and J is TRBJ2-3; D may be TRBD1 (5 bases). The CDR3 runs 13 residues. The V end was cut by 11 bases, the J end by 1 base, with 13 bases between. CDR3: CADSGVGTDTQYF. The CDR3 coding sequence is TGTGCCGACAGTGGGGTGGGCACAGATACGCAGTATTTT.

The J gene is TRBJ2-3, the V gene TRBV5-1; 7 bases are shared with TRBD2. V lost 5 bases and J lost 5; bases outside the gene matches: 11. The germline gives CDR1 SGHRS, CDR2 YFSETQ. This CDR3 has 15 residues. The CDR3 region has the DNA TGCGCCAGCAGTTCACAGCGGGGATCCCTAGATACGCAGTATTTT. This codes for CASSSQRGSLDTQYF.

The V gene is TRBV6-1, the J gene TRBJ2-2, with 9 bases that match TRBD1. V gave up 2 bases and J gave up 7 bases; unmatched junction bases: 14. The CDR3 loop spans 18 amino acids. The germline V gene encodes CDR1 MNHNS and CDR2 SASEGT. This CDR3 reads CASSESFTGGDGIGELFF. The CDR3 region has the DNA TGTGCCAGCAGTGAAAGTTTCACAGGGGGCGACGGTATCGGGGAGCTGTTTTTT.

This chain joins TRBV5-1 and TRBJ1-1; tentative D call: TRBD1 (5 bases). The CDR3 sequence is 15 residues long. With 5 bases removed from V and 1 base from J, the gap between germline ends came to 15 bases. The germline gives CDR1 SGHRS, CDR2 YFSETQ. The CDR3 here is CASSLETASNTEAFF. Written as DNA, the CDR3 is TGCGCCAGCAGTCTGGAGACAGCATCGAACACTGAAGCTTTCTTT.

This sequence joins TRBV7-3 and TRBJ1-2; TRBD1 matches at 12 bases. The CDR3 has 16 amino acids. Germline trimming cut 2 bases from V and 8 bases from J; bases unmatched to any gene: 9. In germline, CDR1 is SGHTA, CDR2 FQGTGA. In DNA form, the CDR3 reads TGTGCCAGCAGCTTAGGGACAGGGGGCGAAGTCTCCGGCTACACCTTC. This codes for CASSLGTGGEVSGYTF.

This chain links TRBV28 with TRBJ1-2, with TRBD1 matching over 10 bases. The CDR3 spans 18 residues. The V gene end was trimmed by 4 bases and the J gene end by 6 bases; junction bases not matched to a gene: 17. Germline-derived CDR1 and CDR2 are MDHEN and SYDVKM. CDR3 sequence (DNA): TGTGCCAGCAGTTCCTCAATCGGCCGGGACAGGGGATTTCATGGCTACACCTTC. It is translated as CASSSSIGRDRGFHGYTF.

The chain carries TRBV4-1 and TRBJ2-6; 10 positions match TRBD1. The CDR3 is 18 amino acids. V trimming: 4 bases; J trimming: 1 base; junction bases outside the gene matches: 7. Germline CDR1 reads MGHRA; CDR2 reads YSYEKL. The CDR3 bases are TGCGCCAGCAGCCGGCGACAGGGGGCGGATTCTGGGGCCAACGTCCTGACTTTC. It codes for CASSRRQGADSGANVLTF.

The V and J genes are TRBV2 and TRBJ2-3; 8 bases match TRBD1. The CDR3 runs 20 residues. Germline-derived CDR1 and CDR2 are SNHLY and FYNNEI. J was trimmed by 0 bases and V by 3 bases; bases with no gene match: 17. This CDR3 reads CASSDFPPRQGQTSTDTQYF. Here the CDR3 DNA reads TGTGCCAGCAGTGACTTTCCCCCTCGACAGGGGCAGACTAGCACAGATACGCAGTATTTT.

The V call is TRBV20-1, the J call TRBJ2-1, with TRBD2 identical over 7 bases. The V segment lost 6 bases and the J segment 4 bases; nucleotides outside the gene matches: 9. This CDR3 is 14 amino acids long. Germline V gene sequence: CDR1 DFQATT, CDR2 SNEGSKA (reference sequence). The CDR3 loop is CSASELAEYNEQFF. The CDR3, as DNA: TGCAGTGCCAGTGAGCTAGCGGAGTACAATGAGCAGTTCTTC.

This clone was seen a few times. The CDR3, as DNA: TGTGCCAGCTCACCACAGCGAGTAAATCAGCCCCAGCATTTT. It encodes CASSPQRVNQPQHF. The chain links TRBV18 to TRBJ1-5; D gene uncertain. The CDR3 covers 14 residues. V dropped 1 base and J dropped 4 bases, with 8 bases sitting between them. Germline loops: CDR1 KGHSH, CDR2 LQKENI.

This chain links TRBV19 with TRBJ2-1, with 9 bases lining up with TRBD2. This CDR3 spans 16 amino acids. The germline V gene encodes CDR1 LNHDA and CDR2 SQIVND (reference sequence). The V gene end was trimmed by 3 bases and the J gene end by 4 bases; junction bases not matched to a gene: 7. CDR3 nucleotides: TGTGCCAGTAGTATTGGGCTTAGCGGGGGTTACAATGAGCAGTTCTTC. Amino acids: CASSIGLSGGYNEQFF.

The chain couples TRBV7-6 to TRBJ2-5; 9 nucleotides align to TRBD1. Germline CDR1 SGHVS, CDR2 FNYEAQ. V shed 5 bases, J shed 4 bases, and the junction held 17 bases outside the gene matches. This CDR3 spans 18 amino acids. CDR3 in amino acids: CASSQPPRGTGKLETQYF. The CDR3 coding sequence is TGTGCCAGCAGCCAACCACCACGGGGGACAGGGAAGTTAGAGACCCAGTACTTC.

The rearrangement links TRBV18 to TRBJ1-2, with D perhaps TRBD1 (5 bases). CDR1 KGHSH and CDR2 LQKENI come from the germline V gene. This CDR3 region has 14 residues. V lost 2 bases, J lost 6 bases, and 13 bases lay in between. The CDR3, as DNA: TGTGCCAGCTCACCATCAGGGTGGGTAGATGGCTACACCTTC. It specifies CASSPSGWVDGYTF.

The chain joins TRBV19 to TRBJ2-1; D perhaps matches TRBD2 (6 bases). The CDR3 runs 15 residues. CDR1 and CDR2 from the germline V gene are LNHDA and SQIVND (reference sequence). Trimming took 7 bases from V and 6 from J, leaving 19 bases between them. CDR3 DNA: TGTGCCAGTACCGCCCATAGACTAGTCAGCAATGAGCAGTTCTTC. This sequence encodes CASTAHRLVSNEQFF.